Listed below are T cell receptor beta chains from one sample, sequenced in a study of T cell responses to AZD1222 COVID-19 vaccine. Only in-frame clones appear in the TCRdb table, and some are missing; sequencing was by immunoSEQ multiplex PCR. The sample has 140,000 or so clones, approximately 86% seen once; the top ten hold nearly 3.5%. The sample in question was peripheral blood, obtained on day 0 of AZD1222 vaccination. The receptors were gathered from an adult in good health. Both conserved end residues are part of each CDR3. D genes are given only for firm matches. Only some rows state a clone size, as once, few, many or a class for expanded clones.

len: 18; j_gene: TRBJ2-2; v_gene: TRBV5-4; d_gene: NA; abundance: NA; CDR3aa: CASSNEFGGARRTGELFF; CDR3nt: TGTGCCAGCAGTAACGAGTTTGGGGGGGCGAGAAGAACCGGGGAGCTGTTTTTT
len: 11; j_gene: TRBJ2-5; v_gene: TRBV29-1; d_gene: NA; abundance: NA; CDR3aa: CSVAASATQYF; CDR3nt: TGCAGCGTCGCTGCCTCAGCCACCCAGTACTTC
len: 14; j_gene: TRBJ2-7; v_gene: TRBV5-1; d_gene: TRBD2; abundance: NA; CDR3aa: CASSSGTSHVEQYF; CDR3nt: TGCGCCAGCAGCTCCGGGACTAGTCACGTCGAGCAGTACTTC
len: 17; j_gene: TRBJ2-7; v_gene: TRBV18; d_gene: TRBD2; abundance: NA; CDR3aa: CASSPPNGRGEGDEQYF; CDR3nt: TGTGCCAGCTCACCACCTAATGGTAGAGGGGAGGGAGACGAGCAGTACTTC
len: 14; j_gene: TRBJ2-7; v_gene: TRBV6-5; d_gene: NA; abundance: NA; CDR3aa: CASSYSGKQGEQYF; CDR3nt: TGTGCCAGCAGTTACTCAGGGAAACAGGGAGAGCAGTACTTC
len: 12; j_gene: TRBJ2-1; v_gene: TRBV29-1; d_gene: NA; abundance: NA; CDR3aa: CSVAYRTNEQFF; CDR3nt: TGCAGCGTTGCGTACAGGACCAATGAGCAGTTCTTC
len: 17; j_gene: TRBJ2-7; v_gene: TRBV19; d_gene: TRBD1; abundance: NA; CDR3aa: CASSPVSDRVVAYEQYF; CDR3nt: TGTGCCAGTAGTCCAGTATCGGACAGGGTCGTCGCCTACGAGCAGTACTTC
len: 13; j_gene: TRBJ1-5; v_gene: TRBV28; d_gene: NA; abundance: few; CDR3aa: CASSLQGNQPQHF; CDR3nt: TGTGCCAGCAGTCTGCAGGGAAATCAGCCCCAGCATTTT
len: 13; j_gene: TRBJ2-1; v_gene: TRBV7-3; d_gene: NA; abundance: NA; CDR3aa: CASSRDRNNEQFF; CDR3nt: TGTGCCAGCAGCCGAGACAGGAACAATGAGCAGTTCTTC
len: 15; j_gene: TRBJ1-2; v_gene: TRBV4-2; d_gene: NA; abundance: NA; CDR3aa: CASSQGGGGVQGYTF; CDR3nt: TGTGCCAGCAGCCAAGGGGGGGGTGGAGTACAAGGCTACACCTTC
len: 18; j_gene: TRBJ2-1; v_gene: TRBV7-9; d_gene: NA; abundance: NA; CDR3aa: CASSLDPWKTSSYNEQFF; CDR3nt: TGTGCCAGCAGCTTAGATCCTTGGAAAACTAGCTCCTACAATGAGCAGTTCTTC
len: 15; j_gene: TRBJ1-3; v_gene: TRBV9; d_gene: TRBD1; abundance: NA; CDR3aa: CASSEEGASGNTIYF; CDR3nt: TGTGCCAGCAGCGAGGAGGGGGCTTCTGGAAACACCATATATTTT
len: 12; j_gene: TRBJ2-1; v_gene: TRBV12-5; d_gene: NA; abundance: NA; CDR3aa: CASAIGWNEQFF; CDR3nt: TGTGCTAGTGCCATTGGGTGGAATGAGCAGTTCTTC
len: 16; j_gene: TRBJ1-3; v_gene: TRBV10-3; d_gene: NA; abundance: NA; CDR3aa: CAISLSRADSGNTIYF; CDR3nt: TGTGCCATCAGCCTCTCCAGGGCCGACTCTGGAAACACCATATATTTT
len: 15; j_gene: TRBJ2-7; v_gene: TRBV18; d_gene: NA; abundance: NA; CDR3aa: CASSPNPGPTYEQYF; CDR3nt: TGTGCCAGCTCACCGAATCCGGGACCGACCTACGAGCAGTACTTC
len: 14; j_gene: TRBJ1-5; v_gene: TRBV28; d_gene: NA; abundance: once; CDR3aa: CASSLGWGDQPQHF; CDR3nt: TGTGCCAGCAGTTTAGGGTGGGGCGATCAGCCCCAGCATTTT
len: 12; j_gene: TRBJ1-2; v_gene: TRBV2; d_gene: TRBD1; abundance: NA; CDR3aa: CASSGTGYGYTF; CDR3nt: TGTGCCAGCTCCGGGACAGGCTATGGCTACACCTTC
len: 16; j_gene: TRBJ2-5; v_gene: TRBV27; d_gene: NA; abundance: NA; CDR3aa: CASSLSGGANLETQYF; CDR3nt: TGTGCCAGCAGTTTGAGTGGGGGGGCGAACTTGGAGACCCAGTACTTC
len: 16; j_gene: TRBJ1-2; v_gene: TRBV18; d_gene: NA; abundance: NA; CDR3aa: CASSIDRRVRNYGYTF; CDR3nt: TGTGCCAGCTCAATTGACCGGCGGGTGAGGAACTATGGCTACACCTTC
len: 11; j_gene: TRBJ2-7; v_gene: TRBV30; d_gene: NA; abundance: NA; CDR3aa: CAWSDRYEQYF; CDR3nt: TGTGCCTGGAGTGATCGCTACGAGCAGTACTTC
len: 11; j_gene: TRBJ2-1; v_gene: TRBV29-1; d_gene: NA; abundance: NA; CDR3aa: CSVGTNNEQFF; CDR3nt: TGCAGCGTTGGGACAAACAATGAGCAGTTCTTC
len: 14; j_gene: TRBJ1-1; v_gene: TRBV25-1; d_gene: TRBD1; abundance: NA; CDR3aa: CASSDRGAYTEAFF; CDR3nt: TGTGCCAGCAGTGACAGGGGGGCGTACACTGAAGCTTTCTTT
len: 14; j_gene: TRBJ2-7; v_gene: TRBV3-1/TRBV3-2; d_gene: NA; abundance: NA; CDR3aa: CASSQGGAGHEQYF; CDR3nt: TGTGCCAGCAGCCAAGGCGGGGCCGGCCACGAGCAGTACTTC
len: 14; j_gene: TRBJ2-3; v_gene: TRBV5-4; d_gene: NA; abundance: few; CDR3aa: CASSSAGSPDTQYF; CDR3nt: TGTGCCAGCAGCTCAGCCGGGTCCCCAGATACGCAGTATTTT
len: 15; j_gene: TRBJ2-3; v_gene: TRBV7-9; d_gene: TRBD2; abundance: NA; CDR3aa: CASRRLADYLDTQYF; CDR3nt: TGTGCCAGCAGGCGGCTAGCGGACTATTTAGATACGCAGTATTTT
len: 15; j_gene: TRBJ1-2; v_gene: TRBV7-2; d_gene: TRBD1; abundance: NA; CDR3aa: CASSDEGAGGRGYTF; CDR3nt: TGTGCCAGCAGCGATGAGGGGGCAGGGGGCAGGGGCTACACCTTC
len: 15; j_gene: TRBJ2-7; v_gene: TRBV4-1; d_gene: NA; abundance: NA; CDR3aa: CASSQIGTPGNEQYF; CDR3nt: TGCGCCAGCAGCCAGATCGGGACTCCAGGGAACGAGCAGTACTTC
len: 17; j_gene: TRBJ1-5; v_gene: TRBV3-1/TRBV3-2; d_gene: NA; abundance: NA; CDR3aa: CASSQGSPGGSNQPQHF; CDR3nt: TGTGCCAGCAGCCAAGGGAGTCCCGGAGGTAGCAATCAGCCCCAGCATTTT